Described below is a single TCR beta chain sequence and its context. How the authors handled the data: Reference gene primers were amplified, and this amplification served to estimate nucleated cell counts. The data were produced by immunoSEQ multiplex PCR, yet TCRdb's version contains in-frame clones alone and is incomplete. Clonal size and the V and J genes are those of that table, whereas D and trimming came from the DNA. The sample has over 100,000 clones, around 82% seen once; the top ten hold about 4.7%. This sample stems from a study of blood T cell repertoires in COVID-19. As for the study in general: Material from acute and convalescent COVID-19 was sourced from the United States, Italy and Spain. Nucleic acid was either cDNA or gDNA, and it came from T cells, B-cell-depleted T cells, or PBMCs.

Germline V CDR1 and CDR2: LGHNA, YSLEER. The CDR3 is 15 amino acids. V lost 0 bases to trimming and J lost 4 bases, with 13 bases between them. The TCR sequence derives from a human donor in a cohort sampled during active or convalescent COVID-19. The chain has TRBV4-3 and TRBJ2-7; TRBD1 might be the D (6 bases). Sequencing input: peripheral blood. CDR3 residues: CASSQDFQGHYEQYF. CDR3 coding DNA: TGCGCCAGCAGCCAAGATTTTCAGGGACATTACGAGCAGTACTTC.